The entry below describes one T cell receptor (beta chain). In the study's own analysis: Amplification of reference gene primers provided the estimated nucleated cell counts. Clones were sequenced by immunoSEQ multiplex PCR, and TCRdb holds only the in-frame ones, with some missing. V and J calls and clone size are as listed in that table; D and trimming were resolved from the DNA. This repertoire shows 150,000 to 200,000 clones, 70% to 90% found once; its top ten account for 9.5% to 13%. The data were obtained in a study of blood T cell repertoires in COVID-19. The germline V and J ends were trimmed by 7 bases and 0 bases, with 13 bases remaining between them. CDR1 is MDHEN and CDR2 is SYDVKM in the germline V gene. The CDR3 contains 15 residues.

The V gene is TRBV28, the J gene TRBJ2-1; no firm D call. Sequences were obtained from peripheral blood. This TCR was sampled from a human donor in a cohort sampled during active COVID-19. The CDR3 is CASTPYRSSYNEQFF. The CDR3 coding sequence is TGTGCCAGCACCCCCTATAGAAGCTCCTACAATGAGCAGTTCTTC. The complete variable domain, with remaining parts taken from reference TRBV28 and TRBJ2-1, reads DVKVTQSSRYLVKRTGEKVFLECVQDMDHENMFWYRQDPGLGLRLIYFSYDVKMKEKGDIPEGYSVSREKKERFSLILESASTNQTSMYLCASTPYRSSYNEQFFGPGTRLTVL.